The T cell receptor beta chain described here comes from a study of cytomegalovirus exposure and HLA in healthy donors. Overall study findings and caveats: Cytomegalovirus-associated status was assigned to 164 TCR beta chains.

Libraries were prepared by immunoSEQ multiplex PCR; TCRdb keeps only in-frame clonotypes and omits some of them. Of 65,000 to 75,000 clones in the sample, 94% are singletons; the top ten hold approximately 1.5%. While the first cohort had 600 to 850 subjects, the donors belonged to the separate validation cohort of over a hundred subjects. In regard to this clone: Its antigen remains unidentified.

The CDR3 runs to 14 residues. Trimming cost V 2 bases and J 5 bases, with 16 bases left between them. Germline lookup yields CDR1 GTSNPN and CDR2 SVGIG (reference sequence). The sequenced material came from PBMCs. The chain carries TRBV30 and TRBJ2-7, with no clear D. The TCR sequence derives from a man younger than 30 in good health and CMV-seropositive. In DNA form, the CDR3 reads TGTGCCTGGAGTTTCGGCAGGCTCGGCGACGAGCAGTACTTC. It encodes CAWSFGRLGDEQYF.